This TCR beta chain is from a study of cytomegalovirus exposure and HLA in healthy donors. Both 60 Vbeta primers and 13 Jbeta primers went into the PCR. The protocol was immunoSEQ multiplex PCR, while the TCRdb copy is restricted to in-frame clones and leaves out a portion. In the table there are about 160,000 clones, roughly 82% of which are singletons. The V end was cut by 6 bases, the J end by 0 bases, with 18 bases between. The CDR3 has 17 amino acids. Germline V gene sequence: CDR1 LNHDA, CDR2 SQIVND (reference sequence). Whole-study results and caveats: Later analysis demonstrated an association between a missense DCLRE1C variant and TCR beta V- and J-gene trimming.

On this clone: Its antigen is currently unknown.

This TCR was sampled from a woman in her fifties or sixties in good health and CMV-seropositive. This chain connects TRBV19 to TRBJ2-1, with D tentatively TRBD1 (5 bases). The sequenced material came from PBMCs. The CDR3 coding sequence is TGTGCCAGTAGCATACTCTTTTTAGGGGTCTCCTACAATGAGCAGTTCTTC. This gives the protein CASSILFLGVSYNEQFF.